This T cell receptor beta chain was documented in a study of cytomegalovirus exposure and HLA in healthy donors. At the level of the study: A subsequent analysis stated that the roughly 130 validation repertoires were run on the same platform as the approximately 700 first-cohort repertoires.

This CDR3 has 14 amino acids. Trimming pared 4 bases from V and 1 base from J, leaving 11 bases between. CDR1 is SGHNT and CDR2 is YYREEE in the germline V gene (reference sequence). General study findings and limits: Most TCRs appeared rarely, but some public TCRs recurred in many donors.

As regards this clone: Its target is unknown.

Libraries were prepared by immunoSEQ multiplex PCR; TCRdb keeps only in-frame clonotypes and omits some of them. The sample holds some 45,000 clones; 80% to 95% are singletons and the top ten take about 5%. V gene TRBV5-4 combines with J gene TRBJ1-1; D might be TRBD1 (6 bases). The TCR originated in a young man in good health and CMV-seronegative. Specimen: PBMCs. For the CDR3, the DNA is TGTGCCAGCAGCCCCGGGACAAGGAACACTGAAGCTTTCTTT. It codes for CASSPGTRNTEAFF.